Reported below is one T cell receptor (beta chain). The record originates from a study of blood T cell repertoires in COVID-19. Only in-frame clones appear in the TCRdb table, and some are missing; sequencing was by immunoSEQ multiplex PCR. The sample has 150,000 to 200,000 clones, about 88% seen once. CDR1 is LNHDA and CDR2 is SQIVND in the germline V gene (reference sequence). The V and J ends lost 3 bases and 4 bases respectively, with 6 bases between them. This CDR3 is 12 amino acids long. V usage is TRBV19 and J usage is TRBJ1-2, with no clear D. Sample: PBMCs or T cells enriched from blood (not recorded which). This clonotype was sampled from a woman aged 40-49 years in a cohort exposed to, infected with or recovered from COVID-19 (not recorded which). Here the CDR3 reads CASSITSYGYTF. The CDR3 DNA reads as TGTGCCAGTAGTATTACAAGCTATGGCTACACCTTC.